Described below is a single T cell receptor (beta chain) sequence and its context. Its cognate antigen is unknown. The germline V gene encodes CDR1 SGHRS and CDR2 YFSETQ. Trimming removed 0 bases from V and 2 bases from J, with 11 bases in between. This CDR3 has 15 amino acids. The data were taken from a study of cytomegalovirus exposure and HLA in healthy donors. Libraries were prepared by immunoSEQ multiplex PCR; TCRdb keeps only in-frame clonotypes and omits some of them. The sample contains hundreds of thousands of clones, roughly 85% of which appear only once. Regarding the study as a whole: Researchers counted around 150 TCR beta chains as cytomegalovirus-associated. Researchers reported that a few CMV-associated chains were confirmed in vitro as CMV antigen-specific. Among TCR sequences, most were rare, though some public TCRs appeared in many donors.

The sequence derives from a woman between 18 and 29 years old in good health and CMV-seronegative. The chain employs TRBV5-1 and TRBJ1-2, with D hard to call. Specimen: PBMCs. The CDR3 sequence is CASSLGPPPNYGYTF. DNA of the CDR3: TGCGCCAGCAGCTTGGGGCCACCACCCAACTATGGCTACACCTTC.